This record concerns one T cell receptor beta chain sequence. What it binds is not known. This specimen comes from a study of cytomegalovirus exposure and HLA in healthy donors. Study observations and caveats: Beyond CMV serostatus, there was no information to go on about immune exposure.

Germline V CDR1 and CDR2: SGHNT, YYREEE (reference sequence). CDR3 length equals 16 residues. J gave up 10 bases and V 4 bases, and 18 bases lay outside the gene matches. With 60 Vbeta and 13 Jbeta primers, the PCR was carried out. Assay used: immunoSEQ multiplex PCR; TCRdb lists only in-frame clones, some missing. The sample has 100,000 or so clones; about 83% are singletons. The receptor was isolated from a man aged 18 to 30 in good health and CMV-seronegative. Sequencing was carried out using PBMCs. This chain links TRBV5-4 with TRBJ1-1; 8 bases agree with TRBD1. The CDR3 region is CASSAGRDRHLYGAFF. The CDR3 region has the DNA TGTGCCAGCAGCGCCGGTCGGGACAGGCATCTCTATGGAGCTTTCTTT.